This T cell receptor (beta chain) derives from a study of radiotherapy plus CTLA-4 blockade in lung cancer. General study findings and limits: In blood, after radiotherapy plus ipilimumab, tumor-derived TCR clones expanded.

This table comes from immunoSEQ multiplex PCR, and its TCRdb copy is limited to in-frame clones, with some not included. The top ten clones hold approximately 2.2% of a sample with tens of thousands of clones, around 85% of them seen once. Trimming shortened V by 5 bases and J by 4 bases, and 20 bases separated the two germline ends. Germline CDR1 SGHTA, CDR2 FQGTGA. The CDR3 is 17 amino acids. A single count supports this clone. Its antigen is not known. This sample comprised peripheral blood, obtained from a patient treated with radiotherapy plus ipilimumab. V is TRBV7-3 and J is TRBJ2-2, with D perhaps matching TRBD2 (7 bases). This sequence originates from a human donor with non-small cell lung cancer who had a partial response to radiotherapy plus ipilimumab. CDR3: CASSPHRGGAGTGELFF. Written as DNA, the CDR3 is TGTGCCAGCAGCCCCCATAGAGGGGGGGCGGGCACCGGGGAGCTGTTTTTT.